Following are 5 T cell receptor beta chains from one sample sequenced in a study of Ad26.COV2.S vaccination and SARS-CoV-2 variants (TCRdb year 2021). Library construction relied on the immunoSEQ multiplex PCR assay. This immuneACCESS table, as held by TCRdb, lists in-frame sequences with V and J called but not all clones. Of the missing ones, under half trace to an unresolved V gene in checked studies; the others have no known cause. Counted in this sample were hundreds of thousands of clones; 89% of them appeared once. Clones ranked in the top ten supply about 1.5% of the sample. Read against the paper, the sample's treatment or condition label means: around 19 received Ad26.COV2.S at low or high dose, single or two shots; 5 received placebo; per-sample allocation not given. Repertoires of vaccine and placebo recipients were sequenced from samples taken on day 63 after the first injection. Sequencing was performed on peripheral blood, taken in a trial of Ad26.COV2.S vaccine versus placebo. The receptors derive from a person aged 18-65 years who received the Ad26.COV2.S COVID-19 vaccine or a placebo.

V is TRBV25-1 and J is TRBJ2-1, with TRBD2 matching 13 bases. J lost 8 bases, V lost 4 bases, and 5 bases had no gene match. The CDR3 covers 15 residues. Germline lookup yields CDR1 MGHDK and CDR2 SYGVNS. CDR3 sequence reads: CASSVTSGRWDEQFF. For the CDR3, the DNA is TGTGCCAGCAGTGTGACTAGCGGGAGGTGGGATGAGCAGTTCTTC.

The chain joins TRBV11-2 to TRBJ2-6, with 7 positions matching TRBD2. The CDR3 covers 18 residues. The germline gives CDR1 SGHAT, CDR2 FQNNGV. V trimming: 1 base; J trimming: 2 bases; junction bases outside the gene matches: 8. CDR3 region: CASSLAGNGRPGANVLTF. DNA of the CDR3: TGTGCCAGCAGCTTAGCCGGAAACGGGAGGCCTGGGGCCAACGTCCTGACTTTC.

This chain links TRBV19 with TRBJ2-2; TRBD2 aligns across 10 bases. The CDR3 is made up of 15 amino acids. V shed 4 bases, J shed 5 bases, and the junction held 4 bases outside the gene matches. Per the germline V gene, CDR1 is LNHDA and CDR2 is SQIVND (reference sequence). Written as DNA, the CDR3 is TGTGCCAGTAGTACTAGCGGGAGAGGGACCGGGGAGCTGTTTTTT. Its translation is CASSTSGRGTGELFF.

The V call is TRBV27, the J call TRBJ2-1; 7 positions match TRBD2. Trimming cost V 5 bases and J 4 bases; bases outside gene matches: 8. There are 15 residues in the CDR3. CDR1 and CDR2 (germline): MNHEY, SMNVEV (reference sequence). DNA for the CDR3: TGTGCCAGCAGTGTTACGGGAGGCCCGTACAATGAGCAGTTCTTC. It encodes CASSVTGGPYNEQFF.

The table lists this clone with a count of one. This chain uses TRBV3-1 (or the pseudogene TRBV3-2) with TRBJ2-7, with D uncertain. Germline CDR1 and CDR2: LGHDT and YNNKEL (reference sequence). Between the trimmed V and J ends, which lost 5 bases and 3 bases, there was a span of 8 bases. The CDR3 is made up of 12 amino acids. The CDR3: CASSNWGYEQYF. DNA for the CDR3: TGTGCCAGCAGCAACTGGGGCTACGAGCAGTACTTC.